These T cell receptor beta chains were read from a single sample in a study of cytomegalovirus exposure and HLA in healthy donors. Sequencing was performed with immunoSEQ multiplex PCR; in TCRdb, only in-frame clones are kept and a portion is missing. This table has about 160,000 clones, around 76% appearing once. The sample comprised PBMCs. The receptors stem from a girl aged 10-17 years in good health and CMV-seropositive. Each CDR3 is given without its conserved first and last residue.

>TRBV5-8
ASSFWVGTGDPYGYT
>TRBV30
AWSPGLAAYEQY
>TRBV14
ASSPPGYYGYT
>TRBV7-7
ASSLGGGDQY
>TRBV4-1
ASSQVSEIYGYT
>TRBV6-5
AVRLAGSNEQF
>TRBV19
ASSMTATNEKLF
>TRBV13
ASSLHGGYTEAF
>TRBV4-1
ASSQLIGNTIY
>TRBV28
ASRPRSRGGEQY
>TRBV5-1
ASSLEGAPGKNIQY
>TRBV6-1
ASSEDLSEKLF
>TRBV7-3
ASSLTGGGTEAF
>TRBV28
ASRGRTGRSYEQY
>TRBV29-1
SVPQSGQETQY
>TRBV6-6
ASTETGDGRGELF
>TRBV15
ATSRITGATNEKLF
>TRBV7-9
AGQGDRGVAF
>TRBV5-1
ASSDDRVRTEAF
>TRBV28
ASSATGARGNQPQH
>TRBV27
ASSNLKGLGLAGAQETQY
>TRBV7-9
ASSLAGGYQPQH
>TRBV2
ASSEGLAGKRNIQY